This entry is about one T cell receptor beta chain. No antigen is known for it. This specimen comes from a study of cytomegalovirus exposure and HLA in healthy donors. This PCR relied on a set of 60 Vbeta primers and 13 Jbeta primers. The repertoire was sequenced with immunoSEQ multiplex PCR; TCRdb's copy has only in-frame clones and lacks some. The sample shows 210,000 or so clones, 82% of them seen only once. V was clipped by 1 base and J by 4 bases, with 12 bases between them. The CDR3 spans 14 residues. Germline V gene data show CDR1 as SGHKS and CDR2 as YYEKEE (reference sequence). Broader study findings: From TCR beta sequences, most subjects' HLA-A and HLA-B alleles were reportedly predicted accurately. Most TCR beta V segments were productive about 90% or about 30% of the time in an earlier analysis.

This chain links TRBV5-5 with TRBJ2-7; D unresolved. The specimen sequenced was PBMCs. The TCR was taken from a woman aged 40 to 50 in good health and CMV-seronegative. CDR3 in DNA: TGTGCCAGCAGCTTGACTCTCAGGAATTACGAGCAGTACTTC. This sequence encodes CASSLTLRNYEQYF.